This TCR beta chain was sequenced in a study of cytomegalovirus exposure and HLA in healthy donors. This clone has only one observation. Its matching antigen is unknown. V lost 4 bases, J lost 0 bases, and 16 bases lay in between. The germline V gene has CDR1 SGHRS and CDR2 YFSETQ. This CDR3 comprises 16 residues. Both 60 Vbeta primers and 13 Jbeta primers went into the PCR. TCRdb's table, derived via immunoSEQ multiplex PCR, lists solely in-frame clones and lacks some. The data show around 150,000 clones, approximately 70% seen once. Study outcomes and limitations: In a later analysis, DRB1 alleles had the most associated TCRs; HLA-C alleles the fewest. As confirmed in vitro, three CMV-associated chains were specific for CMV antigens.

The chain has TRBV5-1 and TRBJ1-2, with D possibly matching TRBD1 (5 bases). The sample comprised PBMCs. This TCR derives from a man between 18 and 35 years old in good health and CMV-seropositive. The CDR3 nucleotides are TGCGCCAGCAGCCCGGGCCAGGGCAGGGCTAACTATGGCTACACCTTC. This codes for CASSPGQGRANYGYTF. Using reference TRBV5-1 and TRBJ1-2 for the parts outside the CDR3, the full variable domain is KAGVTQTPRYLIKTRGQQVTLSCSPISGHRSVSWYQQTPGQGLQFLFEYFSETQRNKGNFPGRFSGRQFSNSRSEMNVSTLELGDSALYLCASSPGQGRANYGYTFGSGTRLTVV.